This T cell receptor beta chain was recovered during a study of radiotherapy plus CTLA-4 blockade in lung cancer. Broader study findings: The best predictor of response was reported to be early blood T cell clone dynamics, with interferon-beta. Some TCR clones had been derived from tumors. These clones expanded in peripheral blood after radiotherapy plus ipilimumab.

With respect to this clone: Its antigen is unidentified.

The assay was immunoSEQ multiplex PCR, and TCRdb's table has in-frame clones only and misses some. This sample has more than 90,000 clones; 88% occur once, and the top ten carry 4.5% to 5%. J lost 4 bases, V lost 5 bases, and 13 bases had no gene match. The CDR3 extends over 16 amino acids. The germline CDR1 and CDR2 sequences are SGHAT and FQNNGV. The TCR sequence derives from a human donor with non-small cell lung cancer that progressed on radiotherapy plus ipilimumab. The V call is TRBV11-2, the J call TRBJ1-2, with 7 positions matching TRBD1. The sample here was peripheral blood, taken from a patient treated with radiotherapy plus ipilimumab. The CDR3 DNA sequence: TGTGCCAGCAGCCCGGGAACGACAGGGAGCGGCTATGGCTACACCTTC. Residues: CASSPGTTGSGYGYTF.